These 2 T cell receptor beta chains were all obtained from the same sample, sequenced in a study of cytomegalovirus exposure and HLA in healthy donors. 13 Jbeta primers and 60 Vbeta primers were used for the PCR. Sequencing used immunoSEQ multiplex PCR; TCRdb keeps in-frame clones, though not all of them. The sample carries about 180,000 clones, 79% recorded once. The sample consisted of PBMCs. The receptors here all came from a woman aged 35 to 49 in good health and CMV-seronegative.

CDR3 DNA: TGTGCCAGTAGTATAGGAGGGACAGAGCTGTTTTTT. Its protein is CASSIGGTELFF. The chain employs TRBV19 and TRBJ2-2; D possibly corresponds to TRBD1 (6 bases). This CDR3 spans 12 amino acids. Trimming removed 1 base at V and 11 bases at J, with 8 bases between. Germline values: CDR1 LNHDA, CDR2 SQIVND (reference sequence).

CDR3 bases: TGTGCCAGCAGGGTAGCGGAGGCCGGCGGGGAGCTGTTTTTT. Its translation is CASRVAEAGGELFF. This chain connects TRBV13 to TRBJ2-2; tentatively, D is TRBD2 (6 bases). The CDR3 contains 14 residues. Trimming cost V 6 bases and J 7 bases, with 15 bases left between them. The germline gives CDR1 PRHDT, CDR2 FYEKMQ (reference sequence).